What follows are 5 T cell receptor beta chains derived from one specimen sequenced in a study of vaccination effects on CD4 cells after COVID-19. The culture ran for 10 days before CD4+ T cells were isolated. This person caught SARS-CoV-2 sometime from March to December 2020, and PCR testing confirmed the infection. Vaccination of participants consisted of two doses of either the BNT162b2 or mRNA-1273 vaccine. For these TCRs, the target antigens are not known. Produced via immunoSEQ multiplex PCR; TCRdb's table is partial and in-frame only. This repertoire shows roughly 33,000 clones, 75% found once; its top ten account for more than 6.5%. This specimen consisted of CD4+ T cells from PBMCs cultured without peptide, obtained after COVID-19 vaccination. Source of these receptors: a human donor who had a prior SARS-CoV-2 infection.

The rearrangement uses TRBV3-1 (or the pseudogene TRBV3-2) and TRBJ1-2; possibly TRBD1 for D (5 bases). Between the trimmed V and J ends, which lost 4 bases and 13 bases, there was a span of 22 bases. This CDR3 has 14 residues. The germline V gene has CDR1 LGHDT and CDR2 YNNKEL (reference sequence). CDR3 residues: CASSPSPGTGFRTF. CDR3 DNA sequence: TGTGCCAGCAGCCCTTCCCCCGGGACCGGTTTTCGCACCTTC.

The rearrangement uses TRBV7-8 and TRBJ2-2; D might be TRBD1 (5 bases). The CDR3 is 14 residues long. The germline CDR1 and CDR2 sequences are SGHVS and FQNEAQ. V lost 3 bases to trimming and J lost 4 bases, with 9 bases between them. The CDR3 loop reads CASSFYRGTGELFF. The CDR3 bases are TGTGCCAGCAGCTTTTATAGGGGCACCGGGGAGCTGTTTTTT.

The gene calls are TRBV28 and TRBJ1-1; D is undetermined. The CDR3 extends over 12 amino acids. V was pared by 6 bases and J by 4 bases, with 9 bases between. Germline assignment: CDR1 MDHEN and CDR2 SYDVKM. CDR3 coding DNA: TGTGCCAGCAGCCAGCCAGCCACTGAAGCTTTCTTT. Amino acid sequence: CASSQPATEAFF.

The chain employs TRBV6-6 and TRBJ1-1; D unresolved. With 2 bases removed from V and 0 bases from J, the gap between germline ends came to 10 bases. The CDR3 sequence is 15 residues long. The germline V gene has CDR1 MNHNY and CDR2 SVGAGI (reference sequence). The CDR3 reads CASSYLGSLNTEAFF. The CDR3 DNA reads as TGTGCCAGCAGTTACCTCGGCAGCTTGAACACTGAAGCTTTCTTT.

V gene TRBV5-6 combines with J gene TRBJ1-4, with D perhaps matching TRBD1 (5 bases). V was trimmed by 0 bases and J by 7 bases, leaving 7 bases between them. The CDR3 totals 13 residues. Germline CDR1 SGHDT, CDR2 YYEEEE. The CDR3 sequence: CASSLERGEKLFF. The CDR3 region has the DNA TGTGCCAGCAGCTTGGAAAGGGGTGAAAAACTGTTTTTT. Supplemented by reference TRBV5-6 and TRBJ1-4, the full variable domain reads DAGVTQSPTHLIKTRGQQVTLRCSPKSGHDTVSWYQQALGQGPQFIFQYYEEEERQRGNFPDRFSGHQFPNYSSELNVNALLLGDSALYLCASSLERGEKLFFGSGTQLSVL.